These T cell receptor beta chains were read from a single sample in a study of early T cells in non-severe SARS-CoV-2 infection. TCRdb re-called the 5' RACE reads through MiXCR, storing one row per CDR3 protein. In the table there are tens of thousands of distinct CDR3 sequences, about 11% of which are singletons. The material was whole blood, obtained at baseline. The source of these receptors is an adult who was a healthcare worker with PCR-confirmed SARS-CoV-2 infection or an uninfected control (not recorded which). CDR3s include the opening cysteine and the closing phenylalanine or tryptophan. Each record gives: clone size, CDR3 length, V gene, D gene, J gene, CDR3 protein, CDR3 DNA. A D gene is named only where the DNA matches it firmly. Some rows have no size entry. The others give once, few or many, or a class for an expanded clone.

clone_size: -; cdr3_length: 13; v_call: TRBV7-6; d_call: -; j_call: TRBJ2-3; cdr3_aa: CASSNSAADTQYF; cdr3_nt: TGTGCCAGCAGCAACTCAGCCGCAGATACGCAGTATTTT
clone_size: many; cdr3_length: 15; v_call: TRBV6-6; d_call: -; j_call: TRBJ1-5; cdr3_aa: CASISAGRLNQPQHF; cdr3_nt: TGTGCCAGCATTTCGGCTGGCCGCCTCAATCAGCCCCAGCATTTT
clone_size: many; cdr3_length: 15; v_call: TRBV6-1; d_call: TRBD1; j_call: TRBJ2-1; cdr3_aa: CASSEMTGSYNEQFF; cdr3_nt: TGTGCCAGCAGTGAAATGACAGGGTCATACAATGAGCAGTTCTTC
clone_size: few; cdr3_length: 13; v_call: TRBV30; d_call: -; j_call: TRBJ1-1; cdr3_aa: CAWSRQGNTEAFF; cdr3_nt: TGTGCCTGGAGCAGGCAGGGGAACACTGAAGCTTTCTTT
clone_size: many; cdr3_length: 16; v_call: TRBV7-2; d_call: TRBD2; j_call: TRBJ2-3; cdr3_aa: CASSIKAGGLTDTQYF; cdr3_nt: TGTGCCAGCAGCATAAAAGCGGGGGGGCTTACAGATACGCAGTATTTT
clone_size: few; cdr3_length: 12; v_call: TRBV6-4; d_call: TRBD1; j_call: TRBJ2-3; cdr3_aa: CASSGTGKAQYF; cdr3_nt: TGTGCCAGCAGTGGGACAGGGAAGGCGCAGTATTTT
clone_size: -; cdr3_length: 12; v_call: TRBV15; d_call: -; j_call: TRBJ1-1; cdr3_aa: CATSSGDSRAFF; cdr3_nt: TGTGCCACCAGCAGTGGGGACTCTCGAGCTTTCTTT
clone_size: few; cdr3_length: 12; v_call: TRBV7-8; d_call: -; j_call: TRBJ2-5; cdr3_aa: CASRKTQETQYF; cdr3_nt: TGTGCCAGCCGTAAAACACAAGAGACCCAGTACTTC
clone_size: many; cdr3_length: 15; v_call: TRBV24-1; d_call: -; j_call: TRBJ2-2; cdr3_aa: CATSDPGTSTGELFF; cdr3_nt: TGTGCCACCAGTGACCCCGGGACATCCACCGGGGAGCTGTTTTTT
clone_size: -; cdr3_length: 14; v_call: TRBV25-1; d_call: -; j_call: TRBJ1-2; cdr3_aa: CASSDPPGDYGYTF; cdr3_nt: TGCGCCAGCAGTGACCCTCCAGGGGACTATGGCTACACCTTC
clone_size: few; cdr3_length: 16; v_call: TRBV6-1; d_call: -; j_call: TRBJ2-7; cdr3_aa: CASSETWRTASYEQYF; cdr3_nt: TGTGCCAGCAGTGAAACGTGGAGGACGGCATCCTACGAGCAGTACTTC
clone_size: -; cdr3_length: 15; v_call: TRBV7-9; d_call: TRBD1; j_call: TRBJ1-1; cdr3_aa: CASSTWDSKNTEAFF; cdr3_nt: TGTGCCAGCAGCACCTGGGACAGTAAGAACACTGAAGCTTTCTTT
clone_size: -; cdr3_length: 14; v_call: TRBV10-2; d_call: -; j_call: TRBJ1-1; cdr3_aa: CASRLEGLGTEAFF; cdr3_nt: TGCGCCAGCCGCCTCGAGGGGCTGGGGACTGAAGCTTTCTTT
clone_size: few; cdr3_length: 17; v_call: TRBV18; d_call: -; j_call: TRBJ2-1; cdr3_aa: CASSPIRDPRSYNEQFF; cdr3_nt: TGTGCCAGCTCACCAATAAGGGACCCTCGCTCCTACAATGAGCAGTTCTTC
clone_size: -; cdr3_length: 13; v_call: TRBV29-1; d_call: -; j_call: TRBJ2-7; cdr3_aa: CSVDSDSSYEQYF; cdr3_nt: TGCAGCGTTGACTCCGACAGCTCCTACGAGCAGTACTTC
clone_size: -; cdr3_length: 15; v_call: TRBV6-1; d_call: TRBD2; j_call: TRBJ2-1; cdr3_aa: CASSEAAGGHNEQFF; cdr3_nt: TGTGCCAGCAGTGAAGCAGCGGGGGGACACAATGAGCAGTTCTTC
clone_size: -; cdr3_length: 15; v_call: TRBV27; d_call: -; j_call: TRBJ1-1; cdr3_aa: CASRGQAGRNTEAFF; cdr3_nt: TGTGCCAGCAGGGGCCAAGCCGGAAGGAACACTGAAGCTTTCTTT
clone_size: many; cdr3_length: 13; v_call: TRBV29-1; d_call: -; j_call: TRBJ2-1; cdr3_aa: CSVEEDTYNEQFF; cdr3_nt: TGCAGCGTTGAGGAAGACACCTACAATGAGCAGTTCTTC
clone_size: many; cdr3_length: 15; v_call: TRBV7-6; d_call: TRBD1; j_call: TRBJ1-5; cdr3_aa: CASSLGDRGTQPQHF; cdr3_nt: TGTGCCAGCAGCTTAGGGGACAGGGGAACTCAGCCCCAGCATTTT
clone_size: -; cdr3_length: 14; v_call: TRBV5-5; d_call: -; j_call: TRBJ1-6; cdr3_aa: CASSTDSYNSPLHF; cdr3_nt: TGTGCCAGCAGCACGGACAGCTATAATTCACCCCTCCACTTT
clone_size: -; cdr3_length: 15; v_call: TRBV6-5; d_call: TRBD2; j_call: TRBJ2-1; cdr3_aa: CASSAGTNRRNEQFF; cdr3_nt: TGTGCCAGCAGTGCCGGGACTAATAGGCGGAATGAGCAGTTCTTC
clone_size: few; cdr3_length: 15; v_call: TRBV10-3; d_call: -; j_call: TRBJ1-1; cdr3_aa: CATTSGATMNTEAFF; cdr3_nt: TGTGCCACCACCAGCGGGGCGACCATGAACACTGAAGCTTTCTTT
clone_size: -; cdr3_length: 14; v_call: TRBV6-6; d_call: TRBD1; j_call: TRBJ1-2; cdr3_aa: CASSLRDRDYGYTF; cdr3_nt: TGTGCCAGCAGTCTCCGAGACAGGGATTATGGCTACACCTTC
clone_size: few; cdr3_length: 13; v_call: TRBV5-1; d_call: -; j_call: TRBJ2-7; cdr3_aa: CASSLTNNYEQYF; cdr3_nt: TGCGCCAGCAGCTTGACCAACAATTACGAGCAGTACTTC
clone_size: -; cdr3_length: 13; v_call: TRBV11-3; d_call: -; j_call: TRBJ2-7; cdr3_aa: CASSLRTGYEQYF; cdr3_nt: TGTGCCAGCAGCCTAAGAACAGGGTACGAGCAGTACTTC
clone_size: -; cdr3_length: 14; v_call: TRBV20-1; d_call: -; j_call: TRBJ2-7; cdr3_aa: CSARPGLSPYEQYF; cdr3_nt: TGCAGTGCTAGGCCGGGATTATCCCCCTACGAGCAGTACTTC
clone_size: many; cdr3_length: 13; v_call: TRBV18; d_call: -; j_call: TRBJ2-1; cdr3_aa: CASSPLTEDEQFF; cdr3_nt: TGTGCCAGCTCACCACTGACAGAGGATGAGCAGTTCTTC
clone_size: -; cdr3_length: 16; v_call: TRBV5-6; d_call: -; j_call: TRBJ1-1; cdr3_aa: CASSPVGQRMNTEAFF; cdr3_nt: TGTGCCAGCAGCCCTGTCGGACAAAGAATGAACACTGAAGCTTTCTTT
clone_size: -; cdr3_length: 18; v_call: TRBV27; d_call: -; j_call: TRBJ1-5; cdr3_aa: CASSPTSTGYYSNQPQHF; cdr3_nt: TGTGCCAGCAGTCCCACATCGACAGGCTACTATAGCAATCAGCCCCAGCATTTT